This is a list of T cell receptor beta chains from one sample in a study of neurological immune-mediated disorders. TCRdb reprocessed the 5' RACE reads via MiXCR and lists one record per CDR3 protein. The table lists 55,000 to 75,000 distinct CDR3 sequences, less than 2.5% of them singletons. Sequenced input: PBMCs. These receptors originate from a man between 50 and 59 years old with multiple sclerosis. The CDR3 runs from the conserved cysteine through the conserved F or W. The order of the fields is D gene, J gene, V gene, clone size, CDR3 length, CDR3 protein, CDR3 DNA. D genes are given only for firm matches. For some rows the clone size is stated as once, few or many, or as a class when expanded; others skip it.

d_call: .; j_call: TRBJ2-1; v_call: TRBV11-1; clone_size: many; cdr3_length: 15; cdr3_aa: CASSPYTGSYNEQFF; cdr3_nt: TGTGCCAGCAGCCCCTATACAGGGTCCTACAATGAGCAGTTCTTC
d_call: .; j_call: TRBJ2-1; v_call: TRBV5-1; clone_size: many; cdr3_length: 15; cdr3_aa: CASSLGTTPYNEQFF; cdr3_nt: TGCGCCAGCAGCTTAGGGACCACCCCCTACAATGAGCAGTTCTTC
d_call: TRBD1; j_call: TRBJ1-2; v_call: TRBV4-3; clone_size: .; cdr3_length: 17; cdr3_aa: CASSQELRTGADYGYTF; cdr3_nt: TGCGCCAGCAGCCAAGAATTGAGGACAGGGGCGGACTATGGCTACACCTTC
d_call: TRBD2; j_call: TRBJ2-3; v_call: TRBV6-1; clone_size: many; cdr3_length: 15; cdr3_aa: CASRLAGGSTDTQYF; cdr3_nt: TGTGCCAGCAGGCTAGCGGGGGGGAGCACAGATACGCAGTATTTT
d_call: .; j_call: TRBJ1-1; v_call: TRBV5-6; clone_size: many; cdr3_length: 17; cdr3_aa: CASSLTGGRIMNTEAFF; cdr3_nt: TGTGCCAGCAGCTTGACCGGGGGCCGTATCATGAACACTGAAGCTTTCTTT
d_call: .; j_call: TRBJ2-7; v_call: TRBV27; clone_size: many; cdr3_length: 15; cdr3_aa: CASSFSGIFSYEQYF; cdr3_nt: TGTGCCAGCAGCTTTTCCGGGATTTTCTCCTACGAGCAGTACTTC
d_call: .; j_call: TRBJ1-5; v_call: TRBV24-1; clone_size: .; cdr3_length: 11; cdr3_aa: CATRKFVTQNF; cdr3_nt: TGTGCCACCAGGAAGTTCGTGACCCAGAATTTT
d_call: .; j_call: TRBJ2-6; v_call: TRBV11-2; clone_size: many; cdr3_length: 17; cdr3_aa: CASSPHQGRSGANVLTF; cdr3_nt: TGTGCCAGCAGCCCCCACCAGGGCCGGTCTGGGGCCAACGTCCTGACTTTC
d_call: .; j_call: TRBJ1-6; v_call: TRBV19; clone_size: few; cdr3_length: 15; cdr3_aa: CASKNRVLGDSPLHF; cdr3_nt: TGTGCCAGTAAAAACAGGGTTTTGGGCGATTCACCCCTCCACTTT
d_call: .; j_call: TRBJ2-7; v_call: TRBV12-3/TRBV12-4; clone_size: many; cdr3_length: 16; cdr3_aa: CASSRSGITNSYEQYF; cdr3_nt: TGTGCCAGCAGTCGCTCGGGCATCACCAACTCCTACGAGCAGTACTTC
d_call: TRBD2; j_call: TRBJ2-3; v_call: TRBV20-1; clone_size: many; cdr3_length: 13; cdr3_aa: CSAWGGGVDTQYF; cdr3_nt: TGCAGTGCTTGGGGCGGGGGGGTAGATACGCAGTATTTT
d_call: .; j_call: TRBJ2-4; v_call: TRBV7-2; clone_size: many; cdr3_length: 16; cdr3_aa: CASSLVGDLAKNIQYF; cdr3_nt: TGTGCCAGCAGCTTAGTGGGGGATCTGGCCAAAAACATTCAGTACTTC
d_call: .; j_call: TRBJ2-2; v_call: TRBV15; clone_size: medium-sized; cdr3_length: 13; cdr3_aa: CATSSTLTGELFF; cdr3_nt: TGTGCCACCAGCAGTACCCTAACCGGGGAGCTGTTTTTT
d_call: .; j_call: TRBJ1-6; v_call: TRBV7-2; clone_size: many; cdr3_length: 12; cdr3_aa: CASSLRGSPLHF; cdr3_nt: TGTGCCAGCAGCCTGAGAGGGTCACCCCTCCACTTT
d_call: TRBD1; j_call: TRBJ1-2; v_call: TRBV6-2/TRBV6-3; clone_size: many; cdr3_length: 14; cdr3_aa: CASSAGQGMYGYTF; cdr3_nt: TGTGCCAGCAGTGCGGGACAGGGGATGTATGGCTACACCTTC
d_call: .; j_call: TRBJ2-7; v_call: TRBV4-1; clone_size: many; cdr3_length: 15; cdr3_aa: CASSPLPGPEREQYF; cdr3_nt: TGCGCCAGCAGCCCCTTGCCCGGGCCTGAGCGGGAGCAGTACTTC
d_call: .; j_call: TRBJ2-5; v_call: TRBV20-1; clone_size: many; cdr3_length: 14; cdr3_aa: CSAPVGGLPETQYF; cdr3_nt: TGCAGTGCCCCCGTCGGGGGCCTCCCAGAGACCCAGTACTTC
d_call: .; j_call: TRBJ1-3; v_call: TRBV7-2; clone_size: many; cdr3_length: 17; cdr3_aa: CASSSHGPGLGGNTIYF; cdr3_nt: TGTGCCAGCAGCTCCCACGGGCCAGGCCTTGGTGGAAACACCATATATTTT
d_call: .; j_call: TRBJ2-1; v_call: TRBV6-2/TRBV6-3; clone_size: many; cdr3_length: 12; cdr3_aa: CASSSSVGRQFF; cdr3_nt: TGTGCCAGCAGTAGTAGCGTCGGTCGTCAGTTCTTC
d_call: TRBD2; j_call: TRBJ2-5; v_call: TRBV12-3/TRBV12-4; clone_size: many; cdr3_length: 15; cdr3_aa: CASSLTSGRGETQYF; cdr3_nt: TGTGCCAGCAGTTTAACTAGCGGTCGAGGGGAGACCCAGTACTTC
d_call: TRBD1; j_call: TRBJ1-2; v_call: TRBV10-3; clone_size: many; cdr3_length: 14; cdr3_aa: CAISDPQTGWGYTF; cdr3_nt: TGTGCCATCAGTGATCCCCAGACAGGGTGGGGCTACACCTTC
d_call: TRBD2; j_call: TRBJ2-5; v_call: TRBV12-3/TRBV12-4; clone_size: many; cdr3_length: 16; cdr3_aa: CASSPALAGAQETQYF; cdr3_nt: TGTGCCAGCAGTCCGGCACTAGCGGGGGCACAAGAGACCCAGTACTTC
d_call: TRBD1; j_call: TRBJ2-2; v_call: TRBV20-1; clone_size: many; cdr3_length: 18; cdr3_aa: CSARDVRGQGADTGELFF; cdr3_nt: TGCAGTGCTAGAGATGTCAGGGGACAGGGGGCCGACACCGGGGAGCTGTTTTTT
d_call: .; j_call: TRBJ1-1; v_call: TRBV3-1; clone_size: many; cdr3_length: 14; cdr3_aa: CASSQAGANTEAFF; cdr3_nt: TGTGCCAGCAGCCAGGCGGGGGCAAACACTGAAGCTTTCTTT
d_call: .; j_call: TRBJ2-2; v_call: TRBV29-1; clone_size: medium-sized; cdr3_length: 11; cdr3_aa: CSVEEPGELFF; cdr3_nt: TGCAGCGTTGAAGAGCCCGGGGAGCTGTTTTTT
d_call: .; j_call: TRBJ2-7; v_call: TRBV5-1; clone_size: many; cdr3_length: 15; cdr3_aa: CASGRLGRLPYEQYF; cdr3_nt: TGCGCCAGCGGGCGCTTAGGCAGGCTTCCCTACGAGCAGTACTTC
d_call: .; j_call: TRBJ2-3; v_call: TRBV15; clone_size: many; cdr3_length: 14; cdr3_aa: CATSTNVRADTQYF; cdr3_nt: TGTGCCACCAGCACCAACGTAAGAGCAGATACGCAGTATTTT
d_call: .; j_call: TRBJ1-5; v_call: TRBV11-2; clone_size: .; cdr3_length: 13; cdr3_aa: CVSSQGLGEPQHF; cdr3_nt: TGTGTCAGCAGCCAGGGACTCGGGGAGCCCCAGCATTTT
d_call: .; j_call: TRBJ2-7; v_call: TRBV7-6; clone_size: many; cdr3_length: 14; cdr3_aa: CASSLGGALNEQYF; cdr3_nt: TGTGCCAGCAGCTTAGGAGGGGCCCTGAACGAGCAGTACTTC
d_call: TRBD1; j_call: TRBJ1-2; v_call: TRBV27; clone_size: many; cdr3_length: 15; cdr3_aa: CASSPLGQGAFGYTF; cdr3_nt: TGTGCCAGCAGTCCTCTTGGACAGGGGGCGTTTGGCTACACCTTC
d_call: TRBD1; j_call: TRBJ1-6; v_call: TRBV6-6; clone_size: many; cdr3_length: 15; cdr3_aa: CASSPRDRDNSPLHF; cdr3_nt: TGTGCCAGCAGTCCCCGGGACAGGGATAATTCACCCCTCCACTTT
d_call: TRBD2; j_call: TRBJ2-3; v_call: TRBV20-1; clone_size: many; cdr3_length: 16; cdr3_aa: CSAPRLAGGPGDTQYF; cdr3_nt: TGCAGTGCCCCCCGACTAGCGGGGGGGCCTGGAGATACGCAGTATTTT
d_call: .; j_call: TRBJ2-7; v_call: TRBV6-5; clone_size: many; cdr3_length: 15; cdr3_aa: CASSLSAGSTYEQYF; cdr3_nt: TGTGCCAGCAGCCTTAGTGCAGGGAGTACCTACGAGCAGTACTTC
d_call: TRBD2; j_call: TRBJ2-3; v_call: TRBV27; clone_size: many; cdr3_length: 14; cdr3_aa: CASSSGGPKDTQYF; cdr3_nt: TGTGCCAGCAGTTCGGGGGGGCCAAAAGATACGCAGTATTTT
d_call: TRBD1; j_call: TRBJ1-2; v_call: TRBV6-5; clone_size: many; cdr3_length: 13; cdr3_aa: CASRQTGFYGYTF; cdr3_nt: TGTGCCAGCAGACAGACAGGGTTCTATGGCTACACCTTC
d_call: .; j_call: TRBJ2-3; v_call: TRBV6-2/TRBV6-3; clone_size: many; cdr3_length: 11; cdr3_aa: CASSDQDTQYF; cdr3_nt: TGTGCCAGCAGTGACCAAGATACGCAGTATTTT
d_call: .; j_call: TRBJ2-4; v_call: TRBV4-2; clone_size: many; cdr3_length: 14; cdr3_aa: CASSQAGAPNIQYF; cdr3_nt: TGTGCCAGCAGCCAAGCGGGGGCCCCAAACATTCAGTACTTC
d_call: TRBD2; j_call: TRBJ2-1; v_call: TRBV20-1; clone_size: many; cdr3_length: 16; cdr3_aa: CSARGVGTRPYNEQFF; cdr3_nt: TGCAGTGCTAGAGGGGTCGGGACTAGACCCTACAATGAGCAGTTCTTC
d_call: .; j_call: TRBJ2-1; v_call: TRBV7-6; clone_size: many; cdr3_length: 12; cdr3_aa: CASSPEYNEQFF; cdr3_nt: TGTGCCAGCAGCCCTGAGTACAATGAGCAGTTCTTC
d_call: .; j_call: TRBJ2-2; v_call: TRBV11-2; clone_size: many; cdr3_length: 14; cdr3_aa: CASSTQWGTGELFF; cdr3_nt: TGTGCCAGCAGCACCCAGTGGGGCACCGGGGAGCTGTTTTTT